Presented here are 8 T cell receptor beta chains from one specimen sequenced in a study of blood T cells in healthy people across ages. A second about 7 to 12 cycle PCR used barcoded and J-beta primers. MiXCR, run by TCRdb on the 5' RACE reads, gives a single entry per CDR3 protein. The table lists fewer than 650,000 distinct CDR3 sequences, about 26% of them singletons. These data are also associated with another study on T cells of mothers and their children.

The sequencing sample was made of blood. The receptors shown here come from a boy younger than 10 in good health.

This clonotype showed up just a few times. The final CDR3 position lacks the conserved phenylalanine or tryptophan, pointing to a likely read error. The V call is TRBV3-1, the J call TRBJ2-7; 11 bases are shared with TRBD2. Germline V CDR1 and CDR2: LGHDT, YNNKEL (reference sequence). Trimming removed 4 bases from V and 5 bases from J; junction bases left unmatched: 7. The length of the CDR3 is 15 residues. The chain's CDR3 is CASSPNGLAGDEQYL. The CDR3 DNA reads as TGTGCCAGCAGCCCTAATGGACTAGCGGGTGACGAGCAGTACCTC.

In this sample, this clonotype turned up a few times. The V and J genes are TRBV6-1 and TRBJ1-1; D is ambiguous. With 6 bases removed from V and 1 base from J, the gap between germline ends came to 12 bases. CDR3 length equals 14 residues. Germline values: CDR1 MNHNS, CDR2 SASEGT. CDR3: CASSRHQANTEAFF. The CDR3 DNA reads TGTGCCAGCAGCCGACATCAGGCGAACACTGAAGCTTTCTTT.

The rearrangement uses TRBV2 and TRBJ2-4; 7 bases match TRBD1. Germline assignment: CDR1 SNHLY and CDR2 FYNNEI. The ends lost 4 bases at V and 1 base at J; junction bases unmatched: 7. The CDR3 is made up of 16 amino acids. CDR3 DNA: TGTGCCAGCAGTGCGGACAGGTCAGGGGCCAAAAACATTCAGTACTTC. Its protein is CASSADRSGAKNIQYF.

The V gene is TRBV7-2, the J gene TRBJ2-3, with D possibly being TRBD1 (6 bases). V was pared by 4 bases and J by 0 bases, with 11 bases between. The CDR3 totals 15 residues. Germline V gene sequence: CDR1 SGHTA, CDR2 FQGNSA. CDR3 bases: TGTGCCAGCAGCTCCGGACAGTTTAGCACAGATACGCAGTATTTT. Translating it yields CASSSGQFSTDTQYF.

The genes are TRBV7-9 and TRBJ2-3, with 9 bases fitting TRBD1. The V gene end was trimmed by 5 bases and the J gene end by 5 bases; junction bases not matched to a gene: 11. Germline V CDR1 and CDR2: SEHNR, FQNEAQ (reference sequence). This CDR3 is 16 amino acids long. CDR3 amino acids: CASSPLRDRDQDTQYF. As DNA, the CDR3 is TGTGCCAGCAGCCCCCTGAGGGACAGGGATCAAGATACGCAGTATTTT.

The count of this clonotype is one. The chain carries TRBV5-1 and TRBJ2-7, with D possibly being TRBD1 or TRBD2 (6 bases each). Trimming shortened V by 0 bases and J by 3 bases, and 13 bases separated the two germline ends. This CDR3 is 15 amino acids long. Germline loops: CDR1 SGHRS, CDR2 YFSETQ. DNA of the CDR3: TGCGCCAGCAGCTTGGCCGGAGGGGGAGGCTACGAGCAGTACTTC. Its protein product is CASSLAGGGGYEQYF.

There are a few counts of this clonotype. The V gene is TRBV3-1, the J gene TRBJ2-5; weak D call: TRBD1 (5 bases). The CDR3 sequence is 15 residues long. Germline V gene data show CDR1 as LGHDT and CDR2 as YNNKEL (reference sequence). Deletions cut 5 bases from V and 1 base from J, with 14 bases between. The CDR3, as DNA: TGTGCCAGCAGCAGACAGTGGGGCCGCCAAGAGACCCAGTACTTC. Its translation: CASSRQWGRQETQYF.

The V and J genes are TRBV3-1 and TRBJ1-1; maybe TRBD1 (5 bases). Germline CDR1 reads LGHDT; CDR2 reads YNNKEL (reference sequence). The CDR3 consists of 13 residues. V was shortened by 4 bases and J by 5 bases, with 11 bases between the two germline ends. CDR3 protein: CASSPRVRTEAFF. The CDR3 region has the DNA TGTGCCAGCAGCCCCAGGGTTAGGACTGAAGCTTTCTTT.